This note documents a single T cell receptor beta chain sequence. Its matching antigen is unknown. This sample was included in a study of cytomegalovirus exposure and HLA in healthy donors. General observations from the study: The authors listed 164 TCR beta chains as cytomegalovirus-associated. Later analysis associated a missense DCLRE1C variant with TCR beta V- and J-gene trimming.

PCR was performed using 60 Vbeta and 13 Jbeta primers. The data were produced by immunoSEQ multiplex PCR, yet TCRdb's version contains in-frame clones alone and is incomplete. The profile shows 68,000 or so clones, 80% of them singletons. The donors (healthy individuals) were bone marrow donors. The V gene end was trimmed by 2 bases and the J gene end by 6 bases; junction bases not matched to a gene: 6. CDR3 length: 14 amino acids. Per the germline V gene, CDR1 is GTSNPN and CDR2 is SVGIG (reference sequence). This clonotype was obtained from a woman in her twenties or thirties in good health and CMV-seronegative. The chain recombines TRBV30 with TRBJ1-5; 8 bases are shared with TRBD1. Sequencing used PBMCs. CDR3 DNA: TGTGCCTGGAGTATCGGACAGGGCGGTCAGCCCCAGCATTTT. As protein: CAWSIGQGGQPQHF.